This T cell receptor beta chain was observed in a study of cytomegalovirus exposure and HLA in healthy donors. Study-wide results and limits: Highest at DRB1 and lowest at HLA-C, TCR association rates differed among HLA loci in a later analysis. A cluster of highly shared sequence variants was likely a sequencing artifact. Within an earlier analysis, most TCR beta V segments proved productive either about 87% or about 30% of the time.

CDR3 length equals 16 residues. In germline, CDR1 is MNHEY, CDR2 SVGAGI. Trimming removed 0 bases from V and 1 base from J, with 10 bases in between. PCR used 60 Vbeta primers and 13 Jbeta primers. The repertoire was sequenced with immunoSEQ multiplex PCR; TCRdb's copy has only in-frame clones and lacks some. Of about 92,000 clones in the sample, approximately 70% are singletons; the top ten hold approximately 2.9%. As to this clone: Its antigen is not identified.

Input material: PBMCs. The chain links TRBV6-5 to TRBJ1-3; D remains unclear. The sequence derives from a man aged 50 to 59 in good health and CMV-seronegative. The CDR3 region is CASSYSVGRSGNTIYF. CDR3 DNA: TGTGCCAGCAGTTACTCCGTAGGGAGGTCTGGAAACACCATATATTTT.